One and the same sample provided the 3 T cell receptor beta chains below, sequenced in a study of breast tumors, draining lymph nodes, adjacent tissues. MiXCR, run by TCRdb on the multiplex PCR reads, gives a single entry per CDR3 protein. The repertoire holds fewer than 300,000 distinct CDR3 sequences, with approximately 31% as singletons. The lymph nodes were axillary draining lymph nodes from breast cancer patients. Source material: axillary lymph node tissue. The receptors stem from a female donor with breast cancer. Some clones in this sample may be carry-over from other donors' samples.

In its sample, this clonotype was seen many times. The CDR3 spells CASRIRDRFTYEQYF. In DNA, the CDR3 is TGTGCCAGCAGGATTCGGGACAGGTTCACCTACGAGCAGTACTTC. The chain carries TRBV28 and TRBJ2-7; 8 positions match TRBD1. The CDR3 extends over 15 amino acids. J gave up 2 bases and V 6 bases, and 9 bases lay outside the gene matches. The germline V gene encodes CDR1 MDHEN and CDR2 SYDVKM.

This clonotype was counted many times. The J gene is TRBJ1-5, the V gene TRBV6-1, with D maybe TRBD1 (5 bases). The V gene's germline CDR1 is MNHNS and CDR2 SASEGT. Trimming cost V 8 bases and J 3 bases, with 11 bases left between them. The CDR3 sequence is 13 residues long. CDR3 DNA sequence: TGTGCCAGCCAATCAGGGTCCAATCAGCCCCAGCATTTT. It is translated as CASQSGSNQPQHF.

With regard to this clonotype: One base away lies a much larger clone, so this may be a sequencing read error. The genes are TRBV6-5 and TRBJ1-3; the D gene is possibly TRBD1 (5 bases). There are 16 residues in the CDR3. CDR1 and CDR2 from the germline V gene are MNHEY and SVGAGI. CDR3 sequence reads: CASSYGGVNSGDTIYF. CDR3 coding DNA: TGTGCCAGCAGCTATGGGGGGGTCAACTCTGGAGACACCATATATTTT.